A single sample is the source of the 24 T cell receptor beta chains below, sequenced in a study of CD8 T cells in Susac syndrome. RNA totalling roughly 0.45 to 1 ug underwent reverse transcription with random hexamers. TCRdb re-analysed the immunoSEQ multiplex PCR reads in MiXCR, keeping a single row per CDR3 protein. The sample holds over 80,000 distinct CDR3 sequences; 94% are singletons and the top ten take approximately 0.9%. Material: CD8+ T cells from PBMCs. These receptors were obtained from a human donor with Susac syndrome.

The CDR3 DNA reads TGTGCCACCAGTGGCACCGGGGAGCTGTTTTTT. Protein sequence: CATSGTGELFF. The chain carries TRBV24-1 and TRBJ2-2; D is uncertain. V lost 5 bases, J lost 4 bases, and 1 base lay in between. The CDR3 has 11 amino acids. CDR1 is KGHDR and CDR2 is SFDVKD in the germline V gene.

This clonotype was picked up one time. V gene TRBV19 combines with J gene TRBJ1-5; D possibly corresponds to TRBD1 (5 bases). V was cut by 3 bases and J by 5 bases, with 14 bases left in between. This CDR3 region has 15 residues. CDR1 and CDR2 from the germline V gene are LNHDA and SQIVND (reference sequence). CDR3 DNA sequence: TGTGCCAGTAGTATCGAGAGGGGCTGGGATCAGCCCCAGCATTTT. Translated, it gives CASSIERGWDQPQHF.

The chain couples TRBV29-1 to TRBJ2-1; D perhaps matches TRBD1 (5 bases). This CDR3 region has 12 residues. Germline lookup yields CDR1 SQVTM and CDR2 ANQGSEA. The ends were cut back, 6 bases at V and 7 bases at J, with 13 bases in the middle. The CDR3 DNA follows: TGCAGCGTACTGACAGAGAGGAATGAGCAGTTCTTC. Translating gives CSVLTERNEQFF.

The chain uses TRBV10-3 and TRBJ1-2, with TRBD1 as a possible D gene (5 bases). Between the trimmed V and J ends, which lost 2 bases and 0 bases, there was a span of 7 bases. Germline CDR1 ENHRY, CDR2 SYGVKD. This CDR3 spans 14 amino acids. The CDR3 loop is CAISEGGANYGYTF. Here the CDR3 DNA reads TGTGCCATCAGTGAGGGGGGGGCTAACTATGGCTACACCTTC.

V gene TRBV7-9 combines with J gene TRBJ1-1, with D perhaps matching TRBD1 (6 bases). The V end lost 1 base, the J end lost 3 bases, and 12 bases lay between the germline ends. CDR1 and CDR2 (germline): SEHNR, FQNEAQ (reference sequence). The CDR3 sequence is 15 residues long. CDR3 sequence: CASSLVLTGYTEAFF. The CDR3 DNA reads TGTGCCAGCAGCTTAGTCCTTACAGGGTACACTGAAGCTTTCTTT.

The V gene is TRBV6-5, the J gene TRBJ2-7; 7 nucleotides line up with TRBD2. Germline CDR1 MNHEY, CDR2 SVGAGI. The CDR3 is made up of 14 amino acids. V lost 5 bases to trimming and J lost 1 base; unmatched junction nucleotides: 5. As DNA, the CDR3 is TGTGCCAGCAGTCTAGCGGCTTTATCCTACGAGCAGTACTTC. The encoded protein is CASSLAALSYEQYF.

The V and J genes are TRBV15 and TRBJ1-2, with D hard to call. V was clipped by 0 bases and J by 1 base, with 12 bases between them. From germline, CDR1 is LNHNV and CDR2 YYDKDF (reference sequence). CDR3 length equals 16 residues. The CDR3 here is CATSRDRLMLNYGYTF. CDR3 bases: TGTGCCACCAGCAGAGATCGATTGATGCTTAACTATGGCTACACCTTC.

This clonotype was seen only once. This chain joins TRBV10-3 and TRBJ1-5; perhaps TRBD1 as D (5 bases). This CDR3 spans 13 amino acids. V lost 6 bases and J lost 1, with 7 bases in between. Germline assignment: CDR1 ENHRY and CDR2 SYGVKD. The DNA for the CDR3 is TGTGCCATCAGCGGGGACAGCAATCAGCCCCAGCATTTT. Its protein is CAISGDSNQPQHF.

The chain's CDR3 is CASSQDRDSRIVDGYTF. CDR3 bases: TGTGCCAGCAGCCAAGACCGGGACTCAAGAATCGTGGATGGCTACACCTTC. The V gene is TRBV3-1, the J gene TRBJ1-2; a weak D match, TRBD1 (5 bases). Looked up from germline, CDR1 is LGHDT and CDR2 is YNNKEL (reference sequence). The V end was cut by 0 bases, the J end by 6 bases, with 20 bases between. This CDR3 region has 17 residues.

The chain has TRBV5-6 and TRBJ2-7; D remains unclear. Trimming took 2 bases from V and 6 from J, leaving 9 bases between them. The CDR3 is 12 amino acids. Germline V lookup: CDR1 SGHDT, CDR2 YYEEEE. CDR3 sequence: CASSLRWTEQYF. The CDR3 nucleotides read TGTGCCAGCAGCTTACGCTGGACCGAGCAGTACTTC.

In nucleotides, the CDR3 is TGTGCCAGCAGTGAAGAGGCGGGGGAACTCTCCGTGGCTTTCTTT. Protein product: CASSEEAGELSVAFF. The V gene is TRBV2, the J gene TRBJ1-1; D might be TRBD1 (5 bases). The germline V and J ends were trimmed by 1 base and 11 bases, with 20 bases remaining between them. The CDR3 runs to 15 residues. Germline CDR1 SNHLY, CDR2 FYNNEI.

V gene TRBV28 combines with J gene TRBJ2-7, with D possibly being TRBD2 (6 bases). This CDR3 spans 14 amino acids. With 7 bases removed from V and 0 bases from J, the gap between germline ends came to 13 bases. The germline V gene encodes CDR1 MDHEN and CDR2 SYDVKM. The CDR3 region is CASTLGSTSYEQYF. In DNA, the CDR3 is TGTGCCAGCACCCTCGGGAGTACCTCCTACGAGCAGTACTTC.

J is TRBJ2-1 and V is TRBV6-5; D unclear. V lost 2 bases, J lost 2 bases, and 10 bases lay in between. The CDR3 runs to 15 residues. CDR1 and CDR2 (germline): MNHEY, SVGAGI. Written as DNA, the CDR3 is TGTGCCAGCAGTTACAAGGATACCACCTACAATGAGCAGTTCTTC. Its protein is CASSYKDTTYNEQFF.

This chain links TRBV7-9 with TRBJ2-1; 7 nucleotides line up with TRBD2. Germline loops: CDR1 SEHNR, CDR2 FQNEAQ (reference sequence). The CDR3 sequence is 18 residues long. Trimming removed 0 bases from V and 3 bases from J; junction bases left unmatched: 11. The CDR3 is CASSLASLSGDGYNEQFF. CDR3 DNA sequence: TGTGCCAGCAGCTTAGCTAGTCTAAGCGGGGATGGCTACAATGAGCAGTTCTTC.

The V gene is TRBV24-1, the J gene TRBJ1-1; D gene ambiguous. Looked up from germline, CDR1 is KGHDR and CDR2 is SFDVKD. The length of the CDR3 is 12 residues. V lost 1 base and J 9 bases, leaving 8 bases between the germline ends. This chain's CDR3 is CATSDLNAQAFF. CDR3 in DNA: TGTGCCACCAGTGATTTAAATGCGCAAGCTTTCTTT.

The rearrangement uses TRBV19 and TRBJ2-4; no clear D gene. Germline V lookup: CDR1 LNHDA, CDR2 SQIVND (reference sequence). V was shortened by 5 bases and J by 0 bases, with 8 bases between the two germline ends. This CDR3 comprises 14 residues. CDR3 sequence: CASSVRLAKNIQYF. In DNA form, the CDR3 reads TGTGCCAGTAGTGTGAGGCTAGCCAAAAACATTCAGTACTTC.

The chain has TRBV14 and TRBJ2-2; D not resolved. Germline V gene lookup returns CDR1 SGHDN and CDR2 FVKESK. V shed 3 bases and J shed 3 bases, with 8 bases lying between them. The CDR3 spans 14 residues. CDR3 DNA: TGTGCCAGCAGCCAGTTTTGGGACACCGGGGAGCTGTTTTTT. Protein product: CASSQFWDTGELFF. Looking up the rest from reference TRBV14 and TRBJ2-2 gives the full variable domain: EAGVTQFPSHSVIEKGQTVTLRCDPISGHDNLYWYRRVMGKEIKFLLHFVKESKQDESGMPNNRFLAERTGGTYSTLKVQPAELEDSGVYFCASSQFWDTGELFFGEGSRLTVL.

The chain combines TRBV6-1 with TRBJ2-7; D is undetermined. The CDR3 sequence is 15 residues long. The germline gives CDR1 MNHNS, CDR2 SASEGT. The V and J ends lost 3 bases and 2 bases respectively, with 14 bases between them. The DNA of the CDR3 is TGTGCCAGCAGTGATCACCCCGAGACCACCTACGAGCAGTACTTC. This codes for CASSDHPETTYEQYF.

The CDR3, as DNA: TGTGCTAGTGGAGGCCGGGGGTCGGGCTACAATGAGCAGTTCTTC. Its protein is CASGGRGSGYNEQFF. The chain recombines TRBV12-5 with TRBJ2-1; D is possibly TRBD2 (6 bases). In germline, CDR1 is LGHNT, CDR2 FRNRAP. Between the trimmed V and J ends, which lost 6 bases and 3 bases, there was a span of 15 bases. The CDR3 totals 15 residues.

The V call is TRBV12-3 or TRBV12-4, the J call TRBJ1-5, with unresolved D. V was clipped by 5 bases and J by 3 bases, with 11 bases between them. The length of the CDR3 is 14 residues. Here the CDR3 DNA reads TGTGCCAGCAGTGACGGTTCTAACAATCAGCCCCAGCATTTT. Its translation is CASSDGSNNQPQHF.

V gene TRBV28 combines with J gene TRBJ2-7; tentative D call: TRBD2 (6 bases). Trimming left V 6 bases short and J 6 bases short, with 24 bases between. The CDR3 runs 16 residues. Germline V CDR1 and CDR2: MDHEN, SYDVKM. In nucleotides, the CDR3 is TGTGCCAGCAGCACAACGACACTCTCGACCGGGGGCGAGCAGTACTTC. As protein: CASSTTTLSTGGEQYF. Together with reference TRBV28 and TRBJ2-7, the CDR3 gives the full variable domain: DVKVTQSSRYLVKRTGEKVFLECVQDMDHENMFWYRQDPGLGLRLIYFSYDVKMKEKGDIPEGYSVSREKKERFSLILESASTNQTSMYLCASSTTTLSTGGEQYFGPGTRLTVT.

This chain uses TRBV12-3 or TRBV12-4 with TRBJ2-7; a possible D gene is TRBD2 (6 bases). The CDR3 has 14 residues. V lost 7 bases to trimming and J lost 2 bases, with 15 bases between them. CDR3 amino acids: CASTGTDYTYEQYF. The DNA of the CDR3 is TGTGCCAGCACGGGGACGGACTACACCTACGAGCAGTACTTC.

The chain carries TRBV12-3 or TRBV12-4 and TRBJ2-1, with D unclear. The CDR3 covers 14 residues. The V end was cut by 3 bases, the J end by 5 bases, with 11 bases between. CDR3 sequence reads: CASSFVGGNNEQFF. The CDR3 DNA sequence: TGTGCCAGCAGTTTTGTAGGCGGAAACAATGAGCAGTTCTTC.

The chain uses TRBV27 and TRBJ2-1; possibly TRBD1 for D (6 bases). CDR3 length: 11 residues. CDR1 is MNHEY, CDR2 SMNVEV, per germline (reference sequence). Between the trimmed V and J ends, which lost 6 bases and 9 bases, there was a span of 9 bases. CDR3 protein: CASRQGGEQFF. Written as DNA, the CDR3 is TGTGCCAGCAGACAGGGTGGTGAGCAGTTCTTC.